The 27 T cell receptor beta chains below come from one sample, sequenced in a study of human T cells and chemical hapten exposure. This sample's time point: pre-sensitization, week 0. Treatment specified: therapeutic diphenylcyclopropenone sensitization with weekly scalp DPC. TCRdb re-called the RACE reads through MiXCR, storing one row per CDR3 protein. The table shows under 100,000 distinct CDR3 sequences, with roughly 8.5% occurring only once. This specimen was whole blood, taken in connection with sensitization to the hapten diphenylcyclopropenone (DPC). The receptors here all came from a man in his forties with alopecia areata. Some clones in this sample may be carry-over from other donors' samples.

The chain couples TRBV6-2 or TRBV6-3 to TRBJ2-3, with 11 positions matching TRBD2. V lost 5 bases to trimming and J lost 7 bases; unmatched junction nucleotides: 5. From germline, CDR1 is MNHEY and CDR2 SVGEGT. The CDR3 contains 14 residues. The CDR3 region has the DNA TGTGCCAGCAGTAGAGGGACTAGCGGCAATACGCAGTATTTT. Translation: CASSRGTSGNTQYF.

Many counts were recorded for this clonotype. The V gene is TRBV5-1, the J gene TRBJ1-2; a weak D match, TRBD1 (5 bases). V shed 4 bases and J shed 2 bases, with 9 bases lying between them. CDR3 length: 13 amino acids. Germline lookup yields CDR1 SGHRS and CDR2 YFSETQ. The CDR3 DNA sequence: TGCGCCAGCAGCATAGACAGAAACTATGGCTACACCTTC. Its translation: CASSIDRNYGYTF. Together with reference TRBV5-1 and TRBJ1-2, the CDR3 gives the full variable domain: KAGVTQTPRYLIKTRGQQVTLSCSPISGHRSVSWYQQTPGQGLQFLFEYFSETQRNKGNFPGRFSGRQFSNSRSEMNVSTLELGDSALYLCASSIDRNYGYTFGSGTRLTVV.

The chain recombines TRBV4-1 with TRBJ1-6, with 9 positions matching TRBD1. V trimming: 4 bases; J trimming: 9 bases; junction bases outside the gene matches: 13. The CDR3 runs to 17 residues. CDR1 is MGHRA and CDR2 is YSYEKL in the germline V gene. CDR3 bases: TGCGCCAGCAGCCCCTACGGGGACAGGGTAGGACCTTCACCCCTCCACTTT. It is translated as CASSPYGDRVGPSPLHF.

The chain couples TRBV24-1 to TRBJ2-7, with a weak D call TRBD2 (5 bases). Germline V CDR1 and CDR2: KGHDR, SFDVKD. V was trimmed by 5 bases and J by 0 bases, leaving 10 bases between them. The CDR3 has 14 amino acids. The CDR3 loop reads CATSARTASYEQYF. The CDR3 DNA reads as TGTGCCACCAGTGCCCGGACTGCCTCCTACGAGCAGTACTTC.

The chain is built from TRBV7-2 and TRBJ2-1, with 9 bases that match TRBD2. The CDR3 sequence is 17 residues long. CDR1 is SGHTA, CDR2 FQGNSA, per germline. V shed 1 base and J 2 bases; nucleotides not matched to a gene: 6. The CDR3 region is CASSLVLSSGTYNEQFF. Written as DNA, the CDR3 is TGTGCCAGCAGCTTAGTTCTGTCTAGCGGGACCTACAATGAGCAGTTCTTC.

V usage is TRBV20-1 and J usage is TRBJ2-7; D gene uncertain. Germline-derived CDR1 and CDR2 are DFQATT and SNEGSKA (reference sequence). Trimming took 3 bases from V and 4 from J, leaving 13 bases between them. The CDR3 has 13 amino acids. DNA for the CDR3: TGCAGTGCTAGGAGGAACAGCGATTACGAGCAGTACTTC. Its translation is CSARRNSDYEQYF.

The chain links TRBV12-3 or TRBV12-4 to TRBJ1-1, with TRBD1 matching over 7 bases. Trimming removed 7 bases from V and 3 bases from J; junction bases left unmatched: 8. The CDR3 is made up of 14 amino acids. CDR3 region: CASTPGQPYTEAFF. The CDR3 nucleotides are TGTGCCAGCACCCCGGGACAGCCCTACACTGAAGCTTTCTTT.

The genes are TRBV3-1 and TRBJ2-1; TRBD2 matches at 10 bases. The CDR3 has 16 amino acids. V shed 5 bases, J shed 5 bases, and the junction held 9 bases outside the gene matches. Per germline, CDR1 LGHDT and CDR2 YNNKEL (reference sequence). In DNA, the CDR3 is TGTGCCAGCAGCGTACAAACCGGGACTAGCGACAATGAGCAGTTCTTC. It translates to CASSVQTGTSDNEQFF.

V gene TRBV7-9 combines with J gene TRBJ2-7; TRBD1 or TRBD2 may be the D gene (6 bases each). The CDR3 totals 13 residues. Germline CDR1 SEHNR, CDR2 FQNEAQ (reference sequence). Trimming stripped 3 bases from V and 2 bases from J, with 8 bases between. The CDR3 loop reads CASSLEGAYEQYV. The CDR3 nucleotides are TGTGCCAGCAGCTTGGAGGGGGCCTACGAGCAGTACGTC.

This clonotype was counted ten times or more. V and J are TRBV7-8 and TRBJ1-1; D is uncertain. Germline CDR1 and CDR2: SGHVS and FQNEAQ. This CDR3 has 15 amino acids. Trimming left V 5 bases short and J 1 base short, with 14 bases between. CDR3 bases: TGTGCCAGCAGCGCACGGGGAGCGGGGAACACTGAAGCTTTCTTT. Encoded protein: CASSARGAGNTEAFF.

This clonotype was observed many times. This chain joins TRBV7-9 and TRBJ1-1; the D gene is possibly TRBD1 (5 bases). Trimming stripped 6 bases from V and 1 base from J, with 6 bases between. From germline, CDR1 is SEHNR and CDR2 FQNEAQ (reference sequence). The CDR3 totals 12 residues. CDR3 sequence: CASRGQNTEAFF. The CDR3 DNA reads TGTGCCAGCAGGGGGCAGAACACTGAAGCTTTCTTT.

This clonotype was seen ten or more times. CDR3 region: CASSQEVLAVVDEQFF. The DNA of the CDR3 is TGCGCCAGCAGCCAAGAGGTACTAGCGGTCGTCGATGAGCAGTTCTTC. The chain couples TRBV4-3 to TRBJ2-1; 8 nucleotides line up with TRBD2. The V segment lost 0 bases and the J segment 8 bases; nucleotides outside the gene matches: 9. The CDR3 length is 16 residues. Germline values: CDR1 LGHNA, CDR2 YSLEER.

This clonotype was picked up a small number of times. This chain joins TRBV5-7 and TRBJ2-7, with no clear D. TRBV5-7 is designated an ORF whose function remains uncertain. V was clipped by 1 base and J by 3 bases, with 5 bases between them. This CDR3 has 12 amino acids. Written as DNA, the CDR3 is TGTGCCAGCAGCTTGACAGACTACGAGCAGTACTTC. Amino acid sequence: CASSLTDYEQYF.

This clonotype was counted many times. The genes are TRBV12-3 or TRBV12-4 and TRBJ1-2; 8 bases line up with TRBD1. CDR3 length equals 17 residues. Losses at the gene ends were 7 bases for V and 3 bases for J; bases not matched to a gene: 16. For the CDR3, the DNA is TGTGCCAGCAAGAGCCTGGGGAACAGGGGGTCAGACTATGGCTACACCTTC. This translates into CASKSLGNRGSDYGYTF.

A single count supports this clonotype. A much larger clonotype is one base distant, so this may be a read error. The chain is built from TRBV11-2 and TRBJ2-1; no definite D call. The CDR3 runs 15 residues. Germline V gene lookup returns CDR1 SGHAT and CDR2 FQNNGV. CDR3: CASSLIRSTSNDQFF. CDR3 nucleotide sequence: TGTGCCAGCAGCTTAATACGATCGACATCCAATGACCAGTTCTTC.

This clonotype was counted many times. V and J are TRBV6-2 or TRBV6-3 and TRBJ1-5, with TRBD1 as a possible D gene (6 bases). Germline CDR1 reads MNHEY; CDR2 reads SVGEGT. The CDR3 totals 15 residues. Trimming took off 6 bases at V and 0 bases at J, with 12 bases between the two ends. For the CDR3, the DNA is TGTGCCAGCAGGCCGACAGGATTTAGCAATCAGCCCCAGCATTTT. It specifies CASRPTGFSNQPQHF.

This clonotype was detected a few times. This chain uses TRBV12-3 or TRBV12-4 with TRBJ2-1; no firm D call. The CDR3 spans 14 residues. With 9 bases removed from V and 7 bases from J, the gap between germline ends came to 19 bases. The CDR3 DNA reads TGTGCCAGTAGCCGGTGGAGTGATCTTAATGAGCAGTTCTTC. Protein product: CASSRWSDLNEQFF.

This clonotype came up many times. The rearrangement uses TRBV29-1 and TRBJ2-3; D may be TRBD2 (6 bases). Germline-derived CDR1 and CDR2 are SQVTM and ANQGSEA. V was trimmed by 6 bases and J by 4 bases, leaving 11 bases between them. This CDR3 has 12 amino acids. The CDR3 coding sequence is TGCAGCGTACGGGAGAGCGCAGATACGCAGTATTTT. The encoded protein is CSVRESADTQYF.

V is TRBV3-1 and J is TRBJ2-7; 9 bases map to TRBD1. The CDR3 has 13 amino acids. V dropped 2 bases and J dropped 6; count of bases not matched to a gene: 2. The germline CDR1 and CDR2 sequences are LGHDT and YNNKEL (reference sequence). The CDR3 sequence: CASSQRTGAEQYV. CDR3 bases: TGTGCCAGCAGCCAAAGGACAGGGGCCGAGCAGTACGTC.

This clonotype was recorded a few times. This chain connects TRBV6-5 to TRBJ1-2; TRBD1 matches 7 bases. Trimming removed 7 bases from V and 4 bases from J; junction bases left unmatched: 9. The CDR3 totals 14 residues. Germline CDR1 reads MNHEY; CDR2 reads SVGAGI. CDR3 DNA sequence: TGTGCCAGCAACGACAGGGTCTCGACCTATGGCTACACCTTC. Amino acids: CASNDRVSTYGYTF.

This clonotype was observed at least ten times. This sequence joins TRBV24-1 and TRBJ1-5; 9 bases match TRBD1. CDR3 length: 17 residues. Germline V CDR1 and CDR2: KGHDR, SFDVKD. The ends lost 7 bases at V and 6 bases at J; junction bases unmatched: 15. The CDR3, as DNA: TGTGCCACCAGGACGGGGAGACAGGGGGTACTTGCTCAGCCCCAGCATTTT. It codes for CATRTGRQGVLAQPQHF.

This clonotype came up a few times. The chain has TRBV2 and TRBJ2-1, with 9 bases aligning to TRBD2. This CDR3 is built from 14 residues. The germline V gene has CDR1 SNHLY and CDR2 FYNNEI. V lost 9 bases and J lost 9; bases outside the gene matches: 12. CDR3 bases: TGTGCCAGTATCCGAGCGGGAGGTTCGGGTGAGCAGTTCTTC. Its translation is CASIRAGGSGEQFF.

The chain couples TRBV18 to TRBJ2-3; D remains unclear. CDR3 length: 15 amino acids. Germline V gene data show CDR1 as KGHSH and CDR2 as LQKENI. V lost 4 bases to trimming and J lost 2 bases, with 13 bases between them. The DNA of the CDR3 is TGTGCCAGCTCACGTTACCAGGCGATCACAGATACGCAGTATTTT. Translation: CASSRYQAITDTQYF.

The chain joins TRBV6-2 or TRBV6-3 to TRBJ2-1; D ambiguous. The ends were cut back, 3 bases at V and 8 bases at J, with 14 bases in the middle. There are 14 residues in the CDR3. The germline V gene encodes CDR1 MNHEY and CDR2 SVGEGT. The DNA of the CDR3 is TGTGCCAGCAGTTATCAATGGCTTGGGGATGAGCAGTTCTTC. This gives the protein CASSYQWLGDEQFF.

This chain links TRBV6-5 with TRBJ2-7, with 14 bases that match TRBD2. V was clipped by 5 bases and J by 5 bases; unmatched bases: 8. The germline V gene encodes CDR1 MNHEY and CDR2 SVGAGI. The CDR3 consists of 16 residues. CDR3 loop: CASSPGTSGRWHEQYV. CDR3 coding DNA: TGTGCCAGCAGTCCCGGGACTAGCGGGAGATGGCACGAGCAGTACGTC.

At least ten counts were recorded for this clonotype. The J gene is TRBJ1-5, the V gene TRBV2; D not certain. There are 14 residues in the CDR3. Germline CDR1 and CDR2: SNHLY and FYNNEI. V was clipped by 4 bases and J by 0 bases, with 7 bases between them. The DNA of the CDR3 is TGTGCCAGCAGTGGGACCGTTAGCAATCAGCCCCAGCATTTT. Amino acid sequence: CASSGTVSNQPQHF. Looking up the rest from reference TRBV2 and TRBJ1-5 gives the full variable domain: EPEVTQTPSHQVTQMGQEVILRCVPISNHLYFYWYRQILGQKVEFLVSFYNNEISEKSEIFDDQFSVERPDGSNFTLKIRSTKLEDSAMYFCASSGTVSNQPQHFGDGTRLSIL.

This chain uses TRBV4-1 with TRBJ2-3, with D hard to call. This CDR3 comprises 15 residues. The V gene lost 1 base and the J gene lost 1 base, with 9 bases spanning the gap. Germline CDR1 is MGHRA and CDR2 is YSYEKL. Here the CDR3 DNA reads TGCGCCAGCAGCCAAGGAGGTATGGGCACAGATACGCAGTATTTT. Its protein is CASSQGGMGTDTQYF.